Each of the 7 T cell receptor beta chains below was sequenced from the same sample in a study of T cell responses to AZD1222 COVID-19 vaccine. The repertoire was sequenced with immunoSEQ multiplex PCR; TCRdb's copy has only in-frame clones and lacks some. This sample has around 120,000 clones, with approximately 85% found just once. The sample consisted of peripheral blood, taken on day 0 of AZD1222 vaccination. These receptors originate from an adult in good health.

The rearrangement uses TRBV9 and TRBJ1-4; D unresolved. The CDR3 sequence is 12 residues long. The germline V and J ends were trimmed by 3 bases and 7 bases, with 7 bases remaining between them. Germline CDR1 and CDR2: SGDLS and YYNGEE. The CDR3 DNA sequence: TGTGCCAGCAGCGCCGGAGGTGAAAAACTGTTTTTT. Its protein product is CASSAGGEKLFF.

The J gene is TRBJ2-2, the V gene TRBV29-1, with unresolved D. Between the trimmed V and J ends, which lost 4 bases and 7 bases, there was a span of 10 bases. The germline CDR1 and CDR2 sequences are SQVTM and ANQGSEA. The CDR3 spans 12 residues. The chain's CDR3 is CSVGSADGELFF. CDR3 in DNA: TGCAGCGTTGGGAGTGCGGACGGGGAGCTGTTTTTT.

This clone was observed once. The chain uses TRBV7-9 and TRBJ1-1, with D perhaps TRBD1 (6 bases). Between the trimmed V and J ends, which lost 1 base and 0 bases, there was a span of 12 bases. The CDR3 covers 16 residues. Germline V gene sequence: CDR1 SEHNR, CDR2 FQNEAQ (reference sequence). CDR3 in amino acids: CASSLGPGALNTEAFF. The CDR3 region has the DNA TGTGCCAGCAGCTTAGGGCCGGGGGCTTTGAACACTGAAGCTTTCTTT.

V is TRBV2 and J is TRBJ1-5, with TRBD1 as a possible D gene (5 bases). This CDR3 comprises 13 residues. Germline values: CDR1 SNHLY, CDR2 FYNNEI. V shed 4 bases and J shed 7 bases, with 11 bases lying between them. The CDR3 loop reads CASSAVRDQPQHF. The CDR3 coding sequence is TGTGCCAGCAGTGCCGTCAGGGACCAGCCCCAGCATTTT.

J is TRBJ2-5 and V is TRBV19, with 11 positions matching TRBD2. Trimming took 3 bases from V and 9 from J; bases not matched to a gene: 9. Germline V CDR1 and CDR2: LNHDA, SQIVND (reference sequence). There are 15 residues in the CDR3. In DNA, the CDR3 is TGTGCCAGTAGTATCGCTGGGACTAGCGGAGCTCCCCAGTACTTC. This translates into CASSIAGTSGAPQYF.

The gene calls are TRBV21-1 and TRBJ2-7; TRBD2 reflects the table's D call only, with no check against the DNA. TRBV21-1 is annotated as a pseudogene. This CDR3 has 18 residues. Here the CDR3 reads CASSKLAGTPVLIYEQYF. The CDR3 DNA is TGTGCCAGCAGCAAATTGGCGGGGACCCCCGTTTTGATCTACGAGCAGTACTTC.

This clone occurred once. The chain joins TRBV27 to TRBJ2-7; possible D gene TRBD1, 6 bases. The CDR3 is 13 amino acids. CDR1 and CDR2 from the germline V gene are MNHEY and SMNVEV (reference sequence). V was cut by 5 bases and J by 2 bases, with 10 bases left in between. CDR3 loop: CASSRGTPYEQYF. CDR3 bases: TGTGCCAGCAGTAGGGGGACCCCCTACGAGCAGTACTTC.